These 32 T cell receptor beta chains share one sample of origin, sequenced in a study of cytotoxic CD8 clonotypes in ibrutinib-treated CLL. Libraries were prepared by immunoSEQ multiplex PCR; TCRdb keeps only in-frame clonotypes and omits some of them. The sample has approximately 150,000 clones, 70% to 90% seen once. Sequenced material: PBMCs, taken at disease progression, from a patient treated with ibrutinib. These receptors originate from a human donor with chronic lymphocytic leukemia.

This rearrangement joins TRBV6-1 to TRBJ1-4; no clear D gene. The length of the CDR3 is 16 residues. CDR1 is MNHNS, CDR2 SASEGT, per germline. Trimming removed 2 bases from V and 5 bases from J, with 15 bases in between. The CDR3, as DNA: TGTGCCAGCAGTGAATTTGGTGGAGGGAGGAATGAAAAACTGTTTTTT. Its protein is CASSEFGGGRNEKLFF.

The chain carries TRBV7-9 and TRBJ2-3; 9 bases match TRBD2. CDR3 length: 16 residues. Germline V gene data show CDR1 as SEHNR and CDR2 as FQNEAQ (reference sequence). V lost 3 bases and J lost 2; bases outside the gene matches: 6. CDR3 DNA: TGTGCCAGCAGCTTTTTCCTAGCGGGACCCACAGATACGCAGTATTTT. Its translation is CASSFFLAGPTDTQYF.

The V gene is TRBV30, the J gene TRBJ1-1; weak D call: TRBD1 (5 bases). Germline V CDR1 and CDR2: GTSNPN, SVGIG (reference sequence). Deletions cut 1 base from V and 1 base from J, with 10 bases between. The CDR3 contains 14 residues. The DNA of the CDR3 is TGTGCCTGGAGTGCAGGGTTGGAGAACACTGAAGCTTTCTTT. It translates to CAWSAGLENTEAFF.

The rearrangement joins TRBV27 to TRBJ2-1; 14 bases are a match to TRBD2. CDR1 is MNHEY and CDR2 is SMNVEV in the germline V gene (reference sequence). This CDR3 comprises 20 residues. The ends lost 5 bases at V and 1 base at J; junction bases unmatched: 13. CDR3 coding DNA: TGTGCCAGCAGTCGACTAGCGGGAGGGCCGGGGTTTCGGTCCTACAATGAGCAGTTCTTC. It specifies CASSRLAGGPGFRSYNEQFF.

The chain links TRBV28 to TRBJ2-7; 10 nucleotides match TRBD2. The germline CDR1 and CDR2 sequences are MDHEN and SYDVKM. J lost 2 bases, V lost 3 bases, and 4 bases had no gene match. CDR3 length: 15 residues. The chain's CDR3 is CASSFVLAGAYEQYF. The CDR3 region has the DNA TGTGCCAGCAGTTTTGTCCTAGCGGGAGCCTACGAGCAGTACTTC.

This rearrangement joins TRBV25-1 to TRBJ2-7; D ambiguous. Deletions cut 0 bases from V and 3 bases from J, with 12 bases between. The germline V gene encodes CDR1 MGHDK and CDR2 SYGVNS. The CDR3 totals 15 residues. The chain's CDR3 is CASSEYVPTGYEQYF. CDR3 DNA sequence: TGTGCCAGCAGTGAATATGTTCCTACCGGCTACGAGCAGTACTTC.

The CDR3 spells CASSYNDGFYEQYF. The DNA of the CDR3 is TGTGCCAGCAGCTACAACGACGGATTCTACGAGCAGTACTTC. This sequence joins TRBV7-2 and TRBJ2-7; D is unclear. This CDR3 comprises 14 residues. The V end lost 4 bases, the J end lost 3 bases, and 13 bases lay between the germline ends. Per the germline V gene, CDR1 is SGHTA and CDR2 is FQGNSA.

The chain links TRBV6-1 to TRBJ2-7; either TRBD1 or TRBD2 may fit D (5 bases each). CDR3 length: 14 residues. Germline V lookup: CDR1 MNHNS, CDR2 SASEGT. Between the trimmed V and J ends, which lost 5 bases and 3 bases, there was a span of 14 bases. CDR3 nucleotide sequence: TGTGCCAGCAGTTCCCGGGACCAATTCTACGAGCAGTACTTC. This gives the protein CASSSRDQFYEQYF.

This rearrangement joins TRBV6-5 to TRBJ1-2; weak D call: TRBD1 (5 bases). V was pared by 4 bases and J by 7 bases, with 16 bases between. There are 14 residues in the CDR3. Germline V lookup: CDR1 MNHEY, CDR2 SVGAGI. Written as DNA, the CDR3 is TGTGCCAGCAGTTTTTACAGCAGGGTGGGTGGCTACACCTTC. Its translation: CASSFYSRVGGYTF.

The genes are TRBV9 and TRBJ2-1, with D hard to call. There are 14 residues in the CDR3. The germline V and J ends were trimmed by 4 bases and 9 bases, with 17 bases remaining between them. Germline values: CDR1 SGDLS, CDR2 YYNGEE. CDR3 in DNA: TGTGCCAGCAGCTCTAACCGGGTGATGGGTGAGCAGTTCTTC. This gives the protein CASSSNRVMGEQFF.

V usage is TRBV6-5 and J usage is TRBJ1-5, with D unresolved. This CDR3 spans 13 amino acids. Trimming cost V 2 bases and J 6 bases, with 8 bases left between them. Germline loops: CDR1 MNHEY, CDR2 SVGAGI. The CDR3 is CASSYVVGQPQHF. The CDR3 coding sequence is TGTGCCAGCAGTTACGTGGTGGGTCAGCCCCAGCATTTT.

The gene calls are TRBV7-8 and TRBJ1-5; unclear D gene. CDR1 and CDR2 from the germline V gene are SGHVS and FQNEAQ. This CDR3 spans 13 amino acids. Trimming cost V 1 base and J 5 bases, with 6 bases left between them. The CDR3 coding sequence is TGTGCCAGCAGCTTAGGAGACGATCAGCCCCAGCATTTT. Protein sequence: CASSLGDDQPQHF.

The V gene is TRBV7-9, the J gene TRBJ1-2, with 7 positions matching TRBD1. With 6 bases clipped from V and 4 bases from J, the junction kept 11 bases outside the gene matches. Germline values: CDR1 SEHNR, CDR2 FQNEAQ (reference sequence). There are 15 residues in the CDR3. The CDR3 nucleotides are TGTGCCAGCAGTTCAGTGGCGACAGGGAGCTATGGCTACACCTTC. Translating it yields CASSSVATGSYGYTF.

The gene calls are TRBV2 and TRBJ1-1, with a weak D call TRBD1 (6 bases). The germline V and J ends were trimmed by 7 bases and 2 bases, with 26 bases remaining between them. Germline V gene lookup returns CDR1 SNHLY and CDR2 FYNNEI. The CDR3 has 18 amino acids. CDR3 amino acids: CASNILQGYLSLNTEAFF. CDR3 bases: TGTGCCAGCAATATCCTACAGGGCTATCTAAGTCTAAACACTGAAGCTTTCTTT.

The CDR3 loop reads CASSSGGAGEKLFF. DNA for the CDR3: TGCGCCAGCAGCTCAGGGGGCGCCGGGGAAAAACTGTTTTTT. The J gene is TRBJ1-4, the V gene TRBV5-1, with 8 bases that match TRBD1. J was trimmed by 8 bases and V by 3 bases; bases with no gene match: 6. Germline V CDR1 and CDR2: SGHRS, YFSETQ. This CDR3 has 14 residues.

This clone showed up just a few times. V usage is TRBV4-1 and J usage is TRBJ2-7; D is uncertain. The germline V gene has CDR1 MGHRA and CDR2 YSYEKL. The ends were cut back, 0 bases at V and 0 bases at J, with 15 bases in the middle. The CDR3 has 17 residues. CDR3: CASSQEVLGRPSYEQYF. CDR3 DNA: TGCGCCAGCAGCCAAGAGGTCTTGGGCAGGCCCTCCTACGAGCAGTACTTC.

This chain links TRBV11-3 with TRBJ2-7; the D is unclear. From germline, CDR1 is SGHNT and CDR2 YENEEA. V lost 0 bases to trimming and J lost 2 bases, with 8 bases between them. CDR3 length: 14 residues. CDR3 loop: CASSLEGFPYEQYF. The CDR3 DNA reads TGTGCCAGCAGCTTAGAAGGATTTCCCTACGAGCAGTACTTC.

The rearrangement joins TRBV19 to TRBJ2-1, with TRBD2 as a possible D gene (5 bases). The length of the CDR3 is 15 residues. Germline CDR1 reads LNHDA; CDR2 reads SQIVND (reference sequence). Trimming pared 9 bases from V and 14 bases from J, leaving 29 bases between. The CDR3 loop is CASIDRGGDFKGKFF. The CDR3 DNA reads TGTGCCAGCATCGACCGGGGTGGCGATTTTAAAGGGAAGTTCTTC. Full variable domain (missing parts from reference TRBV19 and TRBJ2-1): DGGITQSPKYLFRKEGQNVTLSCEQNLNHDAMYWYRQDPGQGLRLIYYSQIVNDFQKGDIAEGYSVSREKKESFPLTVTSAQKNPTAFYLCASIDRGGDFKGKFFGPGTRLTVL.

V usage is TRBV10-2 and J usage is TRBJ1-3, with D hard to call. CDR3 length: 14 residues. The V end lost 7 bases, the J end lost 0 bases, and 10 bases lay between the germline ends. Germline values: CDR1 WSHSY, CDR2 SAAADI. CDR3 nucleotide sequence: TGCGCCAGCACTGAACAGTTCTCTGGAAACACCATATATTTT. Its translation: CASTEQFSGNTIYF.

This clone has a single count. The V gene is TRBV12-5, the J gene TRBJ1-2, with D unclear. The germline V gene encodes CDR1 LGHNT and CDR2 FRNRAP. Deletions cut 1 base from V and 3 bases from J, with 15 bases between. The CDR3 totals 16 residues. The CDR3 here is CASGLGRFNLDYGYTF. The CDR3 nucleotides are TGTGCTAGTGGTTTGGGTCGGTTCAATTTGGACTATGGCTACACCTTC.

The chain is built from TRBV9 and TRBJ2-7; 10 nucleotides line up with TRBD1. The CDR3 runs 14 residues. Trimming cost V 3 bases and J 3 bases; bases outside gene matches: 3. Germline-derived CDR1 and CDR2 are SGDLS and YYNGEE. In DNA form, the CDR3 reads TGTGCCAGCAGCGGGGACAGGGGCATCTACGAGCAGTACTTC. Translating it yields CASSGDRGIYEQYF.

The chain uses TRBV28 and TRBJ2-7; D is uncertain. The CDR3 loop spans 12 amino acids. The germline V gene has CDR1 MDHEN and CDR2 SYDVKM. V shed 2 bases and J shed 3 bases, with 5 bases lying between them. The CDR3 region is CASSLGIYEQYF. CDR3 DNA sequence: TGTGCCAGCAGTTTAGGGATCTACGAGCAGTACTTC.

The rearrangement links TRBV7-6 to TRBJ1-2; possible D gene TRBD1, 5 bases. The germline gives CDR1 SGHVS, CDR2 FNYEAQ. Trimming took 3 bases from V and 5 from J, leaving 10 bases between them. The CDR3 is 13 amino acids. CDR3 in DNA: TGTGCCAGCAGCTTTGGGACCGATTATGGCTACACCTTC. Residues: CASSFGTDYGYTF.

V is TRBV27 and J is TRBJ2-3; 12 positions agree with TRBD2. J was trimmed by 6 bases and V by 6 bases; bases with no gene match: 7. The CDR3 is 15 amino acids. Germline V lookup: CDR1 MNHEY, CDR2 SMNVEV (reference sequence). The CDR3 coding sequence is TGTGCCAGCAGCATGACTAGCGGGAGCTTGGATACGCAGTATTTT. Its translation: CASSMTSGSLDTQYF.

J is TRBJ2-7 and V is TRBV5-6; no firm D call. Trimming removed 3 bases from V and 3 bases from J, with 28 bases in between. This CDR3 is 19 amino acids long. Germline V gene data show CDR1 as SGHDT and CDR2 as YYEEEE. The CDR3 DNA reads TGTGCCAGCAGCTGGAAAAACCGGGCCTCAAAAATAAACCACTACGAGCAGTACTTC. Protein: CASSWKNRASKINHYEQYF.

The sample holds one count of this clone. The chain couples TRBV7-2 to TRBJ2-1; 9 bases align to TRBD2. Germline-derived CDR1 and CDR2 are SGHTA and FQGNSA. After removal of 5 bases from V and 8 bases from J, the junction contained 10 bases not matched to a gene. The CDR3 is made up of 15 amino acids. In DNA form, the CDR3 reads TGTGCCAGCAGCCCTTTAGCGGGAGCTGGGGATGAGCAGTTCTTC. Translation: CASSPLAGAGDEQFF. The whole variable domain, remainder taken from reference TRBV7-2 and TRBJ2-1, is GAGVSQSPSNKVTEKGKDVELRCDPISGHTALYWYRQSLGQGLEFLIYFQGNSAPDKSGLPSDRFSAERTGGSVSTLTIQRTQQEDSAVYLCASSPLAGAGDEQFFGPGTRLTVL.

In DNA form, the CDR3 reads TGTGCCAGCAGCCTCCGGACAGGGGGCTGGTATGGCTACACCTTC. Its translation: CASSLRTGGWYGYTF. This sequence joins TRBV5-8 and TRBJ1-2; 11 bases agree with TRBD1. Trimming at V came to 4 bases and at J to 5 bases, leaving 7 bases not matched to a gene. The CDR3 has 15 residues. CDR1 and CDR2 (germline): SGHTS, YDEGEE.

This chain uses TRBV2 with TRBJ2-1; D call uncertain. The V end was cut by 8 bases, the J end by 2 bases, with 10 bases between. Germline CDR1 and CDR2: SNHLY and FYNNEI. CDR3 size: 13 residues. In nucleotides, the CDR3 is TGTGCCAGCGGCGGAACAACCTACAATGAGCAGTTCTTC. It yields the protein CASGGTTYNEQFF.

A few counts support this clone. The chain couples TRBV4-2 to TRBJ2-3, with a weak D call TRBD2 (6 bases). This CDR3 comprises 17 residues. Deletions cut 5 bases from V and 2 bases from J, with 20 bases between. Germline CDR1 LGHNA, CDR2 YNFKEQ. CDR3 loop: CASSKLGLLSPTDTQYF. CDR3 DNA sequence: TGTGCCAGCAGCAAACTGGGACTCCTTTCCCCCACAGATACGCAGTATTTT.

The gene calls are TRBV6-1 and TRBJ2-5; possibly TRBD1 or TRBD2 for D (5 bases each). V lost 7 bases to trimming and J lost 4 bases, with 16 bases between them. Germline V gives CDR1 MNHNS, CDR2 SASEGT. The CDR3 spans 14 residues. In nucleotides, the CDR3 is TGTGCCAGCAAGCGTATGGGACCCGCAGAGACCCAGTACTTC. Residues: CASKRMGPAETQYF.

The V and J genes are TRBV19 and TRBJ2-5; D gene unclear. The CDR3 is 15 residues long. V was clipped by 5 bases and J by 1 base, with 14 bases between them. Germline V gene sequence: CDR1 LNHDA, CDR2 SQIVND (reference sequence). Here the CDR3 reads CASSLMGSTQETQYF. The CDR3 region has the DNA TGTGCCAGTAGTTTAATGGGCAGTACCCAAGAGACCCAGTACTTC.

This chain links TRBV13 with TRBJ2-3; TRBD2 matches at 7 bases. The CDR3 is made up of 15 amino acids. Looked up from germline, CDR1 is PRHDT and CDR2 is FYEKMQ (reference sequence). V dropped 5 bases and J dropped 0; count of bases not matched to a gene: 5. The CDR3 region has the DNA TGTGCCAGCAGCCAAGGTAGCGGGAGCACAGATACGCAGTATTTT. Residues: CASSQGSGSTDTQYF.